Below, 28 T cell receptor beta chains from the same sample are listed, as sequenced in a study of blood T cell repertoires in COVID-19. Data came from immunoSEQ multiplex PCR; TCRdb stores just in-frame clones and leaves some out. The table lists roughly 100,000 clones, more than 75% of them singletons. The specimen was peripheral blood. These receptors were collected from a human donor in a cohort sampled during active COVID-19.

CDR3 loop: CASSLGGFGNQPQHF. Here the CDR3 DNA reads TGCGCCAGCAGCTTGGGAGGTTTTGGCAATCAGCCCCAGCATTTT. The rearrangement joins TRBV5-1 to TRBJ1-5, with D unclear. CDR1 is SGHRS, CDR2 YFSETQ, per germline. V was clipped by 0 bases and J by 2 bases, with 9 bases between them. The CDR3 spans 15 residues.

This clone appeared once. The rearrangement links TRBV6-5 to TRBJ1-2; TRBD1 matches at 7 bases. Trimming cost V 10 bases and J 6 bases; bases outside gene matches: 5. Germline V gene data show CDR1 as MNHEY and CDR2 as SVGAGI. This CDR3 contains 11 residues. CDR3 in amino acids: CATLGGHGYTF. The CDR3 DNA reads TGTGCCACCCTAGGGGGCCATGGCTACACCTTC.

The rearrangement uses TRBV7-2 and TRBJ2-5, with 8 bases lining up with TRBD2. CDR1 is SGHTA and CDR2 is FQGNSA in the germline V gene. V trimming: 5 bases; J trimming: 5 bases; junction bases outside the gene matches: 13. This CDR3 is 16 amino acids long. This CDR3 is CASSAGGAGPRETQYF. The CDR3 DNA sequence: TGTGCCAGCAGCGCGGGGGGAGCGGGGCCTCGGGAGACCCAGTACTTC.

This rearrangement joins TRBV19 to TRBJ1-4; 9 bases agree with TRBD1. The V segment lost 4 bases and the J segment 4 bases; nucleotides outside the gene matches: 7. The CDR3 loop spans 16 amino acids. Germline V lookup: CDR1 LNHDA, CDR2 SQIVND (reference sequence). In nucleotides, the CDR3 is TGTGCCAGTAGTACGGGACAGGGATCGGGTAATGAAAAACTGTTTTTT. Translated: CASSTGQGSGNEKLFF.

The chain links TRBV9 to TRBJ2-2, with a tentative D call TRBD2 (6 bases). V was pared by 4 bases and J by 6 bases, with 10 bases between. Germline CDR1 and CDR2: SGDLS and YYNGEE. The CDR3 loop spans 13 amino acids. This CDR3 is CASSTRGAGELFF. The DNA of the CDR3 is TGTGCCAGCAGCACCCGCGGGGCCGGGGAGCTGTTTTTT. Full variable domain (remainder filled in from reference TRBV9 and TRBJ2-2): DSGVTQTPKHLITATGQRVTLRCSPRSGDLSVYWYQQSLDQGLQFLIQYYNGEERAKGNILERFSAQQFPDLHSELNLSSLELGDSALYFCASSTRGAGELFFGEGSRLTVL.

This clone appeared a single time. CDR3 loop: CASSLSDSYTEAFF. For the CDR3, the DNA is TGTGCCAGCAGTTTATCGGACAGCTACACTGAAGCTTTCTTT. The chain joins TRBV27 to TRBJ1-1; a possible D gene is TRBD1 (6 bases). Germline V gene lookup returns CDR1 MNHEY and CDR2 SMNVEV (reference sequence). The CDR3 extends over 14 amino acids. V dropped 0 bases and J dropped 3 bases, with 8 bases sitting between them.

The CDR3 nucleotides are TGTGCCAGCAGTCACAGGGGCGAGCAGTACTTC. Protein product: CASSHRGEQYF. The chain employs TRBV6-5 and TRBJ2-7; TRBD1 matches at 7 bases. Looked up from germline, CDR1 is MNHEY and CDR2 is SVGAGI. The CDR3 loop spans 11 amino acids. V shed 5 bases and J 6 bases; nucleotides not matched to a gene: 1.

The chain joins TRBV5-6 to TRBJ1-1; TRBD1 aligns across 7 bases. The CDR3 is made up of 13 amino acids. Trimming removed 2 bases from V and 8 bases from J; junction bases left unmatched: 6. The germline CDR1 and CDR2 sequences are SGHDT and YYEEEE. DNA for the CDR3: TGTGCCAGCAGCTTCTCCGGGACAGAAGAAGCTTTCTTT. Protein sequence: CASSFSGTEEAFF.

This clone was counted between two and nine times. The V gene is TRBV5-1, the J gene TRBJ1-1; D is undetermined. Germline V gives CDR1 SGHRS, CDR2 YFSETQ. V shed 4 bases and J shed 3 bases, with 7 bases lying between them. CDR3 length: 12 residues. DNA for the CDR3: TGCGCCAGCAGCGGACTAGACACTGAAGCTTTCTTT. Translating it yields CASSGLDTEAFF.

This chain joins TRBV3-1 (or the pseudogene TRBV3-2) and TRBJ2-3; D gene unclear. V lost 1 base, J lost 0 bases, and 8 bases lay in between. CDR3 length equals 15 residues. The V gene's germline CDR1 is LGHDT and CDR2 YNNKEL (reference sequence). In nucleotides, the CDR3 is TGTGCCAGCAGCCAAGGGCTGGCCAGCACAGATACGCAGTATTTT. This sequence encodes CASSQGLASTDTQYF.

The V call is TRBV3-1 (or the pseudogene TRBV3-2), the J call TRBJ1-3, with D uncertain. The CDR3 runs 13 residues. Trimming shortened V by 6 bases and J by 0 bases, and 6 bases separated the two germline ends. Per the germline V gene, CDR1 is LGHDT and CDR2 is YNNKEL (reference sequence). The CDR3 bases are TGTGCCAGCAGAGACAACTCTGGAAACACCATATATTTT. This codes for CASRDNSGNTIYF.

This chain joins TRBV30 and TRBJ2-7; no clear D gene. Deletions cut 0 bases from V and 3 bases from J, with 24 bases between. CDR3 length equals 18 residues. The V gene's germline CDR1 is GTSNPN and CDR2 SVGIG (reference sequence). Here the CDR3 reads CAWSVRVGGSRFFYEQYF. CDR3 coding DNA: TGTGCCTGGAGTGTACGGGTTGGTGGGTCCCGATTTTTCTACGAGCAGTACTTC.

This chain joins TRBV18 and TRBJ2-3; D remains ambiguous. Trimming took off 0 bases at V and 4 bases at J, with 14 bases between the two ends. The CDR3 runs 16 residues. Germline-derived CDR1 and CDR2 are KGHSH and LQKENI. CDR3 amino acids: CASSPPKAGLADTQYF. In DNA form, the CDR3 reads TGTGCCAGCTCACCACCGAAGGCAGGTTTGGCAGATACGCAGTATTTT.

J is TRBJ1-5 and V is TRBV7-8; 7 bases agree with TRBD1. CDR3 length equals 15 residues. V was clipped by 5 bases and J by 5 bases; unmatched bases: 9. Germline loops: CDR1 SGHVS, CDR2 FQNEAQ. The CDR3 loop is CASSPRRDSDQPQHF. The CDR3 DNA follows: TGTGCCAGCAGCCCGAGAAGGGACAGCGATCAGCCCCAGCATTTT.

The rearrangement joins TRBV28 to TRBJ2-1; possibly TRBD2 for D (5 bases). This CDR3 comprises 16 residues. V was cut by 7 bases and J by 2 bases, with 18 bases left in between. Germline V gene lookup returns CDR1 MDHEN and CDR2 SYDVKM. The CDR3 bases are TGTGCCAGCACCTTACCGGGAAAGGGAGCCTACAATGAGCAGTTCTTC. Translation: CASTLPGKGAYNEQFF.

There are a few counts of this clone. The chain carries TRBV7-9 and TRBJ1-2, with 7 bases matching TRBD1. V dropped 6 bases and J dropped 7; count of bases not matched to a gene: 11. This CDR3 is built from 14 residues. Germline assignment: CDR1 SEHNR and CDR2 FQNEAQ (reference sequence). The CDR3 DNA reads as TGTGCCAGCAGGGTGAGACAGGGCGCTCCTGGCTACACCTTC. Its translation is CASRVRQGAPGYTF. The complete variable domain, with remaining parts taken from reference TRBV7-9 and TRBJ1-2, reads DTGVSQNPRHKITKRGQNVTFRCDPISEHNRLYWYRQTLGQGPEFLTYFQNEAQLEKSRLLSDRFSAERPKGSFSTLEIQRTEQGDSAMYLCASRVRQGAPGYTFGSGTRLTVV.

The V call is TRBV12-3 or TRBV12-4, the J call TRBJ1-2; 9 bases agree with TRBD1. Trimming took 5 bases from V and 7 from J; bases not matched to a gene: 5. CDR3 length equals 13 residues. The CDR3 reads CASSAGTGFGYTF. For the CDR3, the DNA is TGTGCCAGCAGTGCCGGGACAGGGTTTGGCTACACCTTC.

This clone came up once. The chain carries TRBV30 and TRBJ1-2, with D unresolved. The germline CDR1 and CDR2 sequences are GTSNPN and SVGIG (reference sequence). The CDR3 contains 17 residues. V lost 1 base, J lost 0 bases, and 18 bases lay in between. CDR3 in DNA: TGTGCCTGGAGTGACCCCATACGGGTAATCACTAACTATGGCTACACCTTC. It is translated as CAWSDPIRVITNYGYTF.

The V call is TRBV24-1, the J call TRBJ2-3; 7 bases are a match to TRBD1. In germline, CDR1 is KGHDR, CDR2 SFDVKD. The CDR3 is made up of 14 amino acids. V was pared by 3 bases and J by 3 bases, with 2 bases of the junction left unmatched. The CDR3 loop reads CATSDPRGTDTQYF. The CDR3 DNA sequence: TGTGCCACCAGTGATCCCAGGGGGACAGATACGCAGTATTTT.

This clone was picked up a small number of times. V and J are TRBV2 and TRBJ1-1; D gene ambiguous. With 9 bases removed from V and 4 bases from J, the gap between germline ends came to 12 bases. Germline V lookup: CDR1 SNHLY, CDR2 FYNNEI. The CDR3 is 12 residues long. CDR3 nucleotides: TGTGCCAGAACACCGGGGAGCACTGAAGCTTTCTTT. This encodes CARTPGSTEAFF.

The chain is built from TRBV7-2 and TRBJ2-1; no definite D call. V shed 6 bases and J shed 6 bases, with 15 bases lying between them. CDR1 is SGHTA and CDR2 is FQGNSA in the germline V gene. The CDR3 consists of 14 residues. The CDR3 protein is CASRQYFVGNEQFF. The DNA of the CDR3 is TGTGCCAGCAGGCAATATTTTGTCGGCAATGAGCAGTTCTTC.

The chain carries TRBV11-3 and TRBJ1-1; possibly TRBD1 for D (5 bases). This CDR3 contains 13 residues. Trimming cost V 7 bases and J 4 bases, with 13 bases left between them. The germline CDR1 and CDR2 sequences are SGHNT and YENEEA. The CDR3 loop reads CASIPAGGTEAFF. For the CDR3, the DNA is TGTGCCAGCATCCCGGCGGGGGGCACTGAAGCTTTCTTT.

The chain recombines TRBV5-1 with TRBJ2-7, with TRBD1 matching over 7 bases. The length of the CDR3 is 15 residues. V was pared by 0 bases and J by 2 bases, with 5 bases of the junction left unmatched. Looked up from germline, CDR1 is SGHRS and CDR2 is YFSETQ. In nucleotides, the CDR3 is TGCGCCAGCAGCTTGGGGGACAGTAAAACCTACGAGCAGTACTTC. This codes for CASSLGDSKTYEQYF.

J is TRBJ2-1 and V is TRBV5-1, with D possibly being TRBD1 (5 bases). The CDR3 runs to 14 residues. The germline gives CDR1 SGHRS, CDR2 YFSETQ. V lost 3 bases to trimming and J lost 4 bases, with 11 bases between them. The CDR3 DNA follows: TGCGCCAGCAGCTCCCAAACAGGTTACAATGAGCAGTTCTTC. Translating it yields CASSSQTGYNEQFF.

V usage is TRBV19 and J usage is TRBJ1-1, with a weak D call TRBD1 (5 bases). Germline V gives CDR1 LNHDA, CDR2 SQIVND (reference sequence). This CDR3 is 15 amino acids long. Trimming removed 3 bases from V and 0 bases from J, with 11 bases in between. This CDR3 is CASSILQGLNTEAFF. The CDR3 bases are TGTGCCAGTAGTATTCTTCAGGGTCTGAACACTGAAGCTTTCTTT.

The gene calls are TRBV20-1 and TRBJ2-3; the match to TRBD2 covers 10 bases. The trim removed 3 bases at V and 4 bases at J, leaving 4 bases unmatched. The CDR3 is made up of 14 amino acids. Germline V gene lookup returns CDR1 DFQATT and CDR2 SNEGSKA (reference sequence). The CDR3 DNA is TGCAGTGCTAGTAGCGGGGGGTTTGCAGATACGCAGTATTTT. It translates to CSASSGGFADTQYF.

V is TRBV5-1 and J is TRBJ2-3; 12 bases agree with TRBD2. CDR3 length: 16 residues. CDR1 SGHRS and CDR2 YFSETQ come from the germline V gene. The V segment lost 0 bases and the J segment 6 bases; nucleotides outside the gene matches: 5. CDR3 bases: TGCGCCAGCAGCTTGGAGGCTAGCGGGGGGGTGGATACGCAGTATTTT. Its protein product is CASSLEASGGVDTQYF.

The chain is built from TRBV7-2 and TRBJ2-1; TRBD1 agrees at 10 bases. With 5 bases clipped from V and 3 bases from J, the junction kept 7 bases outside the gene matches. Germline loops: CDR1 SGHTA, CDR2 FQGNSA. The CDR3 spans 16 residues. The DNA for the CDR3 is TGTGCCAGCAGCCTCCGACAGGGGGCGGGCTACAATGAGCAGTTCTTC. It specifies CASSLRQGAGYNEQFF.